The entry below gives a single T cell receptor beta chain sequence along with its context. The data were taken from a study of blood T cell repertoires in COVID-19. CDR3 length: 15 amino acids. Germline V CDR1 and CDR2: SGHTA, FQGNSA. The junction had 7 bases not matched to a gene; V was cut back by 6 bases and J by 4 bases. Method: immunoSEQ multiplex PCR; TCRdb's copy keeps in-frame clones and lacks some. In the table there are about 250,000 clones, roughly 88% of which are singletons. The source is a young woman with acute or convalescent COVID-19. The gene calls are TRBV7-2 and TRBJ2-3, with 10 bases fitting TRBD2. The sample was peripheral blood. CDR3 sequence (DNA): TGTGCCAGCAGTTTGAGCGGGAGGGCCGCAGATACGCAGTATTTT. It translates to CASSLSGRAADTQYF.